This TCR beta chain was documented in a study of OX40 agonist ivuxolimab in advanced cancers. For the study at large: As their treatment, patients were administered ivuxolimab, an agonistic anti-OX40 (CD134) antibody. Study-wide results and caveats: CD8+ T cells showed, on average, more clonal expansion than CD4+ cells.

With regard to this clone: Antigen specificity is unknown.

Excluded were patients having autoimmune disease history or systemic immunosuppression. TCRdb's table, derived via immunoSEQ multiplex PCR, lists solely in-frame clones and lacks some. The sample gives roughly 23,000 clones, almost 85% of which show up once; roughly half is in the top ten. Germline CDR1 is MNHEY and CDR2 is SMNVEV (reference sequence). The CDR3 runs to 17 residues. This rearrangement joins TRBV27 to TRBJ2-5, with 10 positions matching TRBD1. The J call may be mistaken, given a closer DNA end match to TRBJ2-7. This specimen was CD4+ or CD8+ T cells sorted from blood, taken in a trial of the OX40 agonist ivuxolimab. The source of this sequence is an adult with an advanced solid tumor such as melanoma, head and neck, liver or kidney cancer. CDR3 amino acids: CASSSTLPGQGLHEQYF. The DNA of the CDR3 is TGTGCCAGCAGTTCGACCCTTCCGGGACAGGGGTTACACGAGCAGTACTTC.